A single sample gave rise to the 19 T cell receptor beta chains below, sequenced in a study of cytomegalovirus exposure and HLA in healthy donors. Amplification used 60 Vbeta primers and 13 Jbeta primers. The assay was immunoSEQ multiplex PCR, and TCRdb's table has in-frame clones only and misses some. The sample includes over 100,000 clones, approximately 80% of them seen just once. Specimen: PBMCs. The receptors originated from a woman in her late teens or twenties in good health and CMV-seropositive.

The chain recombines TRBV6-6 with TRBJ2-6, with D possibly matching TRBD1 (5 bases). The germline V and J ends were trimmed by 6 bases and 2 bases, with 11 bases remaining between them. The germline CDR1 and CDR2 sequences are MNHNY and SVGAGI (reference sequence). This CDR3 is built from 15 residues. The CDR3 region has the DNA TGTGCCAGCAGCACCCAGGGTACTGGGGCCAACGTCCTGACTTTC. Translation: CASSTQGTGANVLTF.

This chain joins TRBV5-5 and TRBJ2-7; a possible D gene is TRBD1 (5 bases). There are 13 residues in the CDR3. V lost 4 bases, J lost 0 bases, and 8 bases lay in between. Germline V lookup: CDR1 SGHKS, CDR2 YYEKEE (reference sequence). This chain's CDR3 is CASSRGSSYEQYF. The CDR3 nucleotides are TGTGCCAGCAGCAGGGGAAGCTCCTACGAGCAGTACTTC.

CDR3 sequence reads: CASSSTSFGNTIYF. The CDR3 DNA is TGTGCCAGCAGTTCGACAAGCTTTGGAAACACCATATATTTT. The chain recombines TRBV27 with TRBJ1-3; D gene ambiguous. Per germline, CDR1 MNHEY and CDR2 SMNVEV (reference sequence). This CDR3 has 14 amino acids. V was shortened by 4 bases and J by 3 bases, with 10 bases between the two germline ends.

The genes are TRBV11-2 and TRBJ2-2; D remains ambiguous. The CDR3 is 11 amino acids. The germline V gene encodes CDR1 SGHAT and CDR2 FQNNGV. Deletions cut 7 bases from V and 5 bases from J, with 5 bases between. CDR3 in DNA: TGTGCCAGCACCCTAACCGGGGAGCTGTTTTTT. Amino acid sequence: CASTLTGELFF. The full variable domain, completed using reference TRBV11-2 and TRBJ2-2, is EAGVAQSPRYKIIEKRQSVAFWCNPISGHATLYWYQQILGQGPKLLIQFQNNGVVDDSQLPKDRFSAERLKGVDSTLKIQPAKLEDSAVYLCASTLTGELFFGEGSRLTVL.

The CDR3 loop reads CASSLLTGGSGEAFF. CDR3 nucleotides: TGTGCCAGCAGCTTACTCACAGGGGGCTCCGGTGAAGCTTTCTTT. The chain joins TRBV11-2 to TRBJ1-1, with 9 bases matching TRBD1. The V segment lost 2 bases and the J segment 7 bases; nucleotides outside the gene matches: 8. The germline V gene has CDR1 SGHAT and CDR2 FQNNGV. This CDR3 has 15 amino acids.

The chain links TRBV10-3 to TRBJ2-3; 8 nucleotides line up with TRBD1. Germline V lookup: CDR1 ENHRY, CDR2 SYGVKD. Trimming removed 7 bases from V and 1 base from J; junction bases left unmatched: 1. The CDR3 has 13 residues. The CDR3: CAITTGGTDTQYF. The CDR3, as DNA: TGTGCCATCACGACAGGGGGCACAGATACGCAGTATTTT.

This clone was detected a few times. The gene calls are TRBV6-1 and TRBJ1-1; D ambiguous. The germline V gene has CDR1 MNHNS and CDR2 SASEGT. The CDR3 length is 14 residues. V shed 3 bases and J shed 7 bases, with 15 bases lying between them. The CDR3 protein is CASSDLDGDNEAFF. CDR3 sequence (DNA): TGTGCCAGCAGTGATTTAGACGGGGATAATGAAGCTTTCTTT.

Here the CDR3 reads CASIGGAGGYTF. The DNA for the CDR3 is TGTGCCAGCATAGGGGGGGCTGGGGGCTACACCTTC. The rearrangement links TRBV25-1 to TRBJ1-2; perhaps TRBD1 as D (6 bases). The CDR3 extends over 12 amino acids. Trimming removed 7 bases from V and 8 bases from J, with 14 bases in between. CDR1 is MGHDK and CDR2 is SYGVNS in the germline V gene.

J is TRBJ1-4 and V is TRBV6-5; a possible D gene is TRBD1 (5 bases). Trimming shortened V by 5 bases and J by 7 bases, and 11 bases separated the two germline ends. The germline V gene has CDR1 MNHEY and CDR2 SVGAGI. The CDR3 is made up of 13 amino acids. This chain's CDR3 is CASSRGFGEKLFF. DNA for the CDR3: TGTGCCAGCAGTCGGGGGTTCGGTGAAAAACTGTTTTTT.

The chain employs TRBV5-4 and TRBJ2-3; D gene ambiguous. The V gene's germline CDR1 is SGHNT and CDR2 YYREEE (reference sequence). The CDR3 is 14 amino acids. The germline V and J ends were trimmed by 0 bases and 2 bases, with 7 bases remaining between them. The CDR3 bases are TGTGCCAGCAGCTTGGGACTTGTCACAGATACGCAGTATTTT. Protein: CASSLGLVTDTQYF.

Of note for this clone: Other nucleotide sequences in the sample specify the same CDR3. The rearrangement uses TRBV11-3 and TRBJ2-2; D is possibly TRBD1 (5 bases). The CDR3 totals 14 residues. Trimming left V 4 bases short and J 1 base short, with 7 bases between. Germline V lookup: CDR1 SGHNT, CDR2 YENEEA. The DNA for the CDR3 is TGTGCCAGCAGCTCTACAGGGAACACCGGGGAGCTGTTTTTT. It is translated as CASSSTGNTGELFF. Together with reference TRBV11-3 and TRBJ2-2, the CDR3 gives the full variable domain: EAGVVQSPRYKIIEKKQPVAFWCNPISGHNTLYWYLQNLGQGPELLIRYENEEAVDDSQLPKDRFSAERLKGVDSTLKIQPAELGDSAVYLCASSSTGNTGELFFGEGSRLTVL.

The chain is built from TRBV19 and TRBJ1-2; a weak D match, TRBD1 (6 bases). The CDR3 consists of 13 residues. Trimming removed 11 bases from V and 7 bases from J, with 20 bases in between. CDR1 and CDR2 (germline): LNHDA, SQIVND (reference sequence). The CDR3 is CASQKDSSGGYTF. CDR3 bases: TGTGCCTCACAGAAGGACAGCTCCGGTGGCTACACCTTC.

The J gene is TRBJ2-5, the V gene TRBV5-1; a possible D gene is TRBD1 (5 bases). Deletions cut 2 bases from V and 4 bases from J, with 15 bases between. The length of the CDR3 is 15 residues. CDR1 is SGHRS, CDR2 YFSETQ, per germline. The CDR3 region is CASSLDDRPRETQYF. The CDR3 DNA follows: TGCGCCAGCAGCTTAGATGACAGACCTAGAGAGACCCAGTACTTC.

This rearrangement joins TRBV19 to TRBJ1-5; 7 bases match TRBD1. Germline V gene data show CDR1 as LNHDA and CDR2 as SQIVND (reference sequence). The CDR3 is made up of 13 amino acids. Trimming removed 6 bases from V and 6 bases from J; junction bases left unmatched: 5. The CDR3 is CASRRTGSQPQHF. CDR3 nucleotide sequence: TGTGCCAGTAGAAGGACAGGCAGTCAGCCCCAGCATTTT. Drawing the rest from reference TRBV19 and TRBJ1-5, the complete variable domain is DGGITQSPKYLFRKEGQNVTLSCEQNLNHDAMYWYRQDPGQGLRLIYYSQIVNDFQKGDIAEGYSVSREKKESFPLTVTSAQKNPTAFYLCASRRTGSQPQHFGDGTRLSIL.

V is TRBV5-6 and J is TRBJ2-1, with D perhaps matching TRBD2 (5 bases). The CDR3 totals 12 residues. Trimming removed 4 bases at V and 7 bases at J, with 9 bases between. CDR1 and CDR2 from the germline V gene are SGHDT and YYEEEE. Written as DNA, the CDR3 is TGTGCCAGCAGCGGAACTAGTAATGAGCAGTTCTTC. Translating it yields CASSGTSNEQFF.

The chain recombines TRBV27 with TRBJ2-7; 8 bases align to TRBD1. V lost 5 bases to trimming and J lost 4 bases; unmatched junction nucleotides: 7. The CDR3 sequence is 14 residues long. Germline-derived CDR1 and CDR2 are MNHEY and SMNVEV (reference sequence). The CDR3 loop is CASSPLDRGYEQYF. The DNA of the CDR3 is TGTGCCAGCAGTCCACTCGACAGGGGTTACGAGCAGTACTTC.

This chain connects TRBV28 to TRBJ2-7; 8 bases map to TRBD1. V shed 6 bases, J shed 1 base, and the junction held 11 bases outside the gene matches. The CDR3 loop spans 16 amino acids. Germline V gives CDR1 MDHEN, CDR2 SYDVKM. CDR3 protein: CASSLPLTGVSYEQYF. The CDR3 DNA sequence: TGTGCCAGCAGCTTACCCTTGACAGGGGTTTCCTACGAGCAGTACTTC.

This chain connects TRBV28 to TRBJ2-4; the match to TRBD1 covers 7 bases. CDR1 is MDHEN, CDR2 SYDVKM, per germline. Trimming at V came to 6 bases and at J to 5 bases, leaving 7 bases not matched to a gene. This CDR3 has 14 residues. CDR3 in DNA: TGTGCCAGCAGCCCCCACACAGGGGAAAACATTCAGTACTTC. Translating it yields CASSPHTGENIQYF. The full variable domain, in which reference TRBV28 and TRBJ2-4 provide the parts outside the CDR3, is DVKVTQSSRYLVKRTGEKVFLECVQDMDHENMFWYRQDPGLGLRLIYFSYDVKMKEKGDIPEGYSVSREKKERFSLILESASTNQTSMYLCASSPHTGENIQYFGAGTRLSVL.

This rearrangement joins TRBV9 to TRBJ1-1; D is ambiguous. This CDR3 contains 15 residues. V was pared by 0 bases and J by 0 bases, with 9 bases between. Germline V CDR1 and CDR2: SGDLS, YYNGEE. Here the CDR3 DNA reads TGTGCCAGCAGCGTAGACATTCTCATGAACACTGAAGCTTTCTTT. This gives the protein CASSVDILMNTEAFF.